The next 22 T cell receptor beta chains were all read from a single sample in a study of blood T cell repertoires in COVID-19. Assay used: immunoSEQ multiplex PCR; TCRdb lists only in-frame clones, some missing. The sample shows 150,000 to 200,000 clones, roughly 87% of them seen only once. The sequenced sample consisted of peripheral blood. These receptors originate from a man aged 18 to 35 who had recovered from COVID-19.

This clone was picked up one time. The chain combines TRBV5-4 with TRBJ2-5, with D possibly being TRBD1 (6 bases). The CDR3 has 16 residues. Deletions cut 3 bases from V and 2 bases from J, with 17 bases between. The germline CDR1 and CDR2 sequences are SGHNT and YYREEE (reference sequence). CDR3 loop: CASSSGQTILQETQYF. In DNA form, the CDR3 reads TGTGCCAGCAGCTCCGGACAGACAATCTTACAAGAGACCCAGTACTTC.

The chain has TRBV5-4 and TRBJ2-3, with D perhaps matching TRBD2 (5 bases). The CDR3 has 14 amino acids. V was clipped by 6 bases and J by 6 bases, with 17 bases between them. Germline loops: CDR1 SGHNT, CDR2 YYREEE (reference sequence). The CDR3 sequence is CASTIGELEDTQYF. In DNA, the CDR3 is TGTGCCAGCACCATCGGGGAGTTGGAGGATACGCAGTATTTT.

The rearrangement links TRBV5-4 to TRBJ2-5, with 8 bases identical to TRBD1. The CDR3 length is 16 residues. The J segment lost 5 bases and the V segment lost 5 bases, leaving 14 bases of the junction unmatched. CDR1 and CDR2 (germline): SGHNT, YYREEE (reference sequence). This chain's CDR3 is CASRRGTGGGGETQYF. The CDR3 region has the DNA TGTGCCAGCAGACGAGGAACAGGGGGAGGAGGGGAGACCCAGTACTTC.

This chain links TRBV5-1 with TRBJ1-3; D unclear. Germline loops: CDR1 SGHRS, CDR2 YFSETQ. The ends were cut back, 0 bases at V and 0 bases at J, with 10 bases in the middle. The CDR3 is 16 amino acids. The CDR3 nucleotides read TGCGCCAGCAGCTTGGGAGGGCCGTCCTCTGGAAACACCATATATTTT. It specifies CASSLGGPSSGNTIYF.

The chain combines TRBV19 with TRBJ2-2, with D maybe TRBD1 (6 bases). Trimming cost V 5 bases and J 9 bases, with 19 bases left between them. The CDR3 loop spans 15 amino acids. Germline values: CDR1 LNHDA, CDR2 SQIVND (reference sequence). This CDR3 is CASSAGTYFLRELFF. CDR3 sequence (DNA): TGTGCCAGTAGTGCCGGGACATACTTTCTCCGGGAGCTGTTTTTT.

DNA for the CDR3: TGCGCCAGCAGCTCAGGGGGCGCAAACACTGAAGCTTTCTTT. It encodes CASSSGGANTEAFF. The chain carries TRBV5-1 and TRBJ1-1, with TRBD1 matching 8 bases. Germline trimming cut 3 bases from V and 2 bases from J; bases unmatched to any gene: 3. The CDR3 is made up of 14 amino acids. Looked up from germline, CDR1 is SGHRS and CDR2 is YFSETQ.

The chain joins TRBV12-3 or TRBV12-4 to TRBJ1-2; TRBD1 might be the D (5 bases). The V end lost 8 bases, the J end lost 7 bases, and 14 bases lay between the germline ends. The CDR3 runs to 12 residues. This CDR3 is CASRGDPAGYTF. The DNA for the CDR3 is TGTGCCAGCCGGGGGGATCCGGCTGGCTACACCTTC.

The rearrangement links TRBV11-1 to TRBJ2-7; 9 bases are a match to TRBD1. This CDR3 is built from 15 residues. V was clipped by 0 bases and J by 2 bases; unmatched bases: 2. Germline CDR1 reads SGHAT; CDR2 reads FQDESV (reference sequence). CDR3 sequence reads: CASSLATGGTYEQYF. CDR3 DNA sequence: TGTGCCAGCAGCTTAGCTACAGGGGGCACCTACGAGCAGTACTTC.

This chain links TRBV10-3 with TRBJ1-4; the D gene is possibly TRBD1 (6 bases). The CDR3 loop spans 15 amino acids. With 1 base removed from V and 4 bases from J, the gap between germline ends came to 10 bases. The germline V gene encodes CDR1 ENHRY and CDR2 SYGVKD. The CDR3 sequence: CAISELTGSNEKLFF. CDR3 DNA sequence: TGTGCCATCAGTGAGTTGACAGGCAGTAATGAAAAACTGTTTTTT.

The V and J genes are TRBV2 and TRBJ2-3; tentative D call: TRBD2 (7 bases). V shed 6 bases and J shed 4 bases, with 14 bases lying between them. The CDR3 runs to 14 residues. Germline values: CDR1 SNHLY, CDR2 FYNNEI. The CDR3, as DNA: TGTGCCAGCAGGGTCGAAGGGGGGGCAGATACGCAGTATTTT. Encoded protein: CASRVEGGADTQYF.

The chain is built from TRBV9 and TRBJ1-1; D is unresolved. The germline V gene has CDR1 SGDLS and CDR2 YYNGEE. V gave up 0 bases and J gave up 1 base, with 4 bases separating them. The CDR3 covers 13 residues. DNA of the CDR3: TGTGCCAGCAGCGTAGCCTCGAACACTGAAGCTTTCTTT. Protein: CASSVASNTEAFF.

The chain employs TRBV5-6 and TRBJ2-2; TRBD2 matches 7 bases. The CDR3 totals 16 residues. V shed 4 bases and J 7 bases; nucleotides not matched to a gene: 13. Germline V CDR1 and CDR2: SGHDT, YYEEEE. DNA of the CDR3: TGTGCCAGCAGCCTACGGCTGACTAGCCACAACGGGGAGCTGTTTTTT. This translates into CASSLRLTSHNGELFF.

This chain uses TRBV6-5 with TRBJ2-2; TRBD1 matches at 10 bases. The CDR3 covers 14 residues. The junction had 1 base not matched to a gene; V was cut back by 6 bases and J by 3 bases. Per germline, CDR1 MNHEY and CDR2 SVGAGI. In nucleotides, the CDR3 is TGTGCCAGCAGGGGGACAGGGGACACCGGGGAGCTGTTTTTT. Translation gives CASRGTGDTGELFF.

CDR3 residues: CASMGTSGSSSYNEQFF. The CDR3 region has the DNA TGTGCCTCCATGGGGACTAGCGGGTCCAGCTCCTACAATGAGCAGTTCTTC. V gene TRBV30 combines with J gene TRBJ2-1, with 12 bases aligning to TRBD2. The CDR3 has 17 amino acids. Per germline, CDR1 GTSNPN and CDR2 SVGIG (reference sequence). The junction had 10 bases not matched to a gene; V was cut back by 7 bases and J by 0 bases.

The chain uses TRBV28 and TRBJ2-7, with a possible D match to TRBD2 (5 bases). The V and J ends lost 8 bases and 1 base respectively, with 9 bases between them. Germline lookup yields CDR1 MDHEN and CDR2 SYDVKM. This CDR3 spans 12 amino acids. CDR3 region: CASGGESYEQYF. CDR3 sequence (DNA): TGTGCCAGCGGAGGAGAATCCTACGAGCAGTACTTC.

The chain joins TRBV10-3 to TRBJ2-2, with 11 bases identical to TRBD1. The CDR3 consists of 15 residues. From germline, CDR1 is ENHRY and CDR2 SYGVKD. The V and J ends lost 6 bases and 2 bases, in that order; junction bases with no gene match: 2. The DNA for the CDR3 is TGTGCCATCAGGGACAGGGGGCATAACACCGGGGAGCTGTTTTTT. Translation gives CAIRDRGHNTGELFF.

J is TRBJ2-3 and V is TRBV2; the D gene is possibly TRBD1 (5 bases). CDR3 length: 13 residues. Germline V gene data show CDR1 as SNHLY and CDR2 as FYNNEI. The ends were cut back, 3 bases at V and 7 bases at J, with 11 bases in the middle. The CDR3: CASSDLQDNTQYF. CDR3 DNA: TGTGCCAGCAGTGATCTACAGGATAATACGCAGTATTTT.

V gene TRBV4-3 combines with J gene TRBJ2-1; 9 bases align to TRBD1. CDR1 and CDR2 (germline): LGHNA, YSLEER. The CDR3 is 15 amino acids. V lost 4 bases, J lost 10 bases, and 11 bases stayed unmatched. The CDR3 region is CASSPGDREGREQFF. The CDR3 nucleotides read TGCGCCAGCAGCCCCGGGGACAGGGAGGGGAGGGAGCAGTTCTTC.

The rearrangement links TRBV7-8 to TRBJ2-3, with a possible D match to TRBD2 (5 bases). Per germline, CDR1 SGHVS and CDR2 FQNEAQ. This CDR3 has 16 residues. V was pared by 1 base and J by 7 bases, with 18 bases between. The CDR3 region is CASSLVAGRQFNTQYF. The CDR3 coding sequence is TGTGCCAGCAGCTTAGTGGCGGGCAGGCAGTTTAATACGCAGTATTTT.

This CDR3 reads CASSRYITGSSPNTEAFF. In DNA, the CDR3 is TGTGCCAGCAGCCGCTATATTACAGGGTCGAGCCCGAACACTGAAGCTTTCTTT. This chain uses TRBV14 with TRBJ1-1; TRBD1 is a possible D gene (6 bases). This CDR3 is built from 18 residues. Germline CDR1 and CDR2: SGHDN and FVKESK. V was clipped by 4 bases and J by 1 base, with 22 bases between them.

This clone came up a few times. The V call is TRBV7-9, the J call TRBJ1-5; no clear D. The CDR3 spans 13 residues. The germline V gene has CDR1 SEHNR and CDR2 FQNEAQ (reference sequence). V was clipped by 1 base and J by 7 bases, with 8 bases between them. The CDR3 spells CASSLGGGQPQHF. DNA for the CDR3: TGTGCCAGCAGCTTAGGAGGCGGGCAGCCCCAGCATTTT.

The CDR3 bases are TGTGCCAGTAGTGGGAGACAACTCACAGATACGCAGTATTTT. It codes for CASSGRQLTDTQYF. This chain uses TRBV19 with TRBJ2-3; TRBD2 might be the D (5 bases). The germline CDR1 and CDR2 sequences are LNHDA and SQIVND (reference sequence). The length of the CDR3 is 14 residues. Trimming shortened V by 5 bases and J by 2 bases, and 11 bases separated the two germline ends.